This T cell receptor beta chain was profiled in a study of blood T cell repertoires in COVID-19. For the study at large: PBMCs, B-cell-depleted T cells, or T cells were the source of the cDNA or gDNA that made up the material.

Per the study methods: Estimation of nucleated cell counts was performed using reference gene primer amplification. Profiling relied on immunoSEQ multiplex PCR, and the TCRdb table lists in-frame clones only, not all of them. That table gives V, J and clone size, and the DNA gave D and trimming. The sample shows 250,000 or so clones, 90% of them seen only once. The CDR3 is made up of 15 amino acids. The V segment lost 1 base and the J segment 7 bases; nucleotides outside the gene matches: 7. The germline V gene encodes CDR1 MNHNS and CDR2 SASEGT. Sequenced input: peripheral blood. The chain carries TRBV6-1 and TRBJ1-5; 7 bases line up with TRBD1. The clonotype originates from an older woman with COVID-19, enrolled during active disease. The CDR3 is CASSEEGAVGQPQHF. CDR3 sequence (DNA): TGTGCCAGCAGTGAAGAGGGGGCAGTAGGGCAGCCCCAGCATTTT.